Each of the 17 T cell receptor beta chains below was sequenced from the same sample in a study of blood T cell repertoires in COVID-19. Produced via immunoSEQ multiplex PCR; TCRdb's table is partial and in-frame only. The sample consists of 250,000 or so clones, around 84% of them appearing once. Sequencing was performed on peripheral blood. The receptor source for this set is a woman aged 40 to 49 who had recovered from COVID-19.

This clone was detected only a few times. The chain joins TRBV13 to TRBJ1-1, with D possibly TRBD1 on 5 matching bases. In germline, CDR1 is PRHDT, CDR2 FYEKMQ (reference sequence). CDR3 length equals 16 residues. V lost 1 base, J lost 5 bases, and 17 bases lay in between. CDR3 region: CASSLVMGGGKTEAFF. The CDR3 region has the DNA TGTGCCAGCAGCTTAGTCATGGGTGGGGGGAAAACTGAAGCTTTCTTT.

V usage is TRBV11-1 and J usage is TRBJ1-1, with no clear D. The CDR3 extends over 13 amino acids. Germline V CDR1 and CDR2: SGHAT, FQDESV (reference sequence). V shed 1 base and J shed 2 bases, with 5 bases lying between them. This CDR3 is CASSLVRNTEAFF. The CDR3 DNA is TGTGCCAGCAGCTTAGTCAGAAACACTGAAGCTTTCTTT. Variable domain in full (rest from reference TRBV11-1 and TRBJ1-1): EAEVAQSPRYKITEKSQAVAFWCDPISGHATLYWYRQILGQGPELLVQFQDESVVDDSQLPKDRFSAERLKGVDSTLKIQPAELGDSAMYLCASSLVRNTEAFFGQGTRLTVV.

V gene TRBV7-2 combines with J gene TRBJ2-7; 9 bases match TRBD2. In germline, CDR1 is SGHTA, CDR2 FQGNSA. The trim removed 7 bases at V and 2 bases at J, leaving 6 bases unmatched. The CDR3 is 14 residues long. The DNA of the CDR3 is TGTGCCAGCACCCATAGCGGGGGACCCTACGAGCAGTACTTC. It encodes CASTHSGGPYEQYF.

This rearrangement joins TRBV30 to TRBJ1-6; unclear D gene. V was cut by 2 bases and J by 0 bases, with 8 bases left in between. The length of the CDR3 is 15 residues. CDR1 and CDR2 from the germline V gene are GTSNPN and SVGIG (reference sequence). CDR3 residues: CAWSRGSSYNSPLHF. CDR3 bases: TGTGCCTGGAGTAGAGGGAGCTCCTATAATTCACCCCTCCACTTT.

This rearrangement joins TRBV29-1 to TRBJ2-2, with 7 bases fitting TRBD2. The germline V gene encodes CDR1 SQVTM and CDR2 ANQGSEA. V dropped 5 bases and J dropped 3; count of bases not matched to a gene: 6. CDR3 size: 14 residues. The CDR3 spells CSVRSAGDTGELFF. CDR3 nucleotide sequence: TGCAGCGTTAGGTCTGCGGGAGACACCGGGGAGCTGTTTTTT.

This clone was picked up one time. This chain joins TRBV2 and TRBJ1-1; D not resolved. V lost 3 bases and J 4 bases, leaving 9 bases between the germline ends. Germline V gene lookup returns CDR1 SNHLY and CDR2 FYNNEI. The CDR3 covers 13 residues. The CDR3 spells CASSEREVTEAFF. CDR3 bases: TGTGCCAGCAGTGAGAGGGAGGTCACTGAAGCTTTCTTT.

V usage is TRBV30 and J usage is TRBJ1-2; D perhaps matches TRBD1 (6 bases). The ends were cut back, 4 bases at V and 4 bases at J, with 10 bases in the middle. The CDR3 loop spans 12 amino acids. Germline V CDR1 and CDR2: GTSNPN, SVGIG (reference sequence). The CDR3 sequence is CAWTKGGYGYTF. In DNA form, the CDR3 reads TGTGCCTGGACGAAAGGGGGCTATGGCTACACCTTC.

The gene calls are TRBV2 and TRBJ2-5; 8 nucleotides line up with TRBD1. The ends lost 6 bases at V and 2 bases at J; junction bases unmatched: 8. Germline CDR1 is SNHLY and CDR2 is FYNNEI. The CDR3 contains 15 residues. Here the CDR3 DNA reads TGTGCCAGCAGACGGACAGGGTTGGATCAAGAGACCCAGTACTTC. Translating it yields CASRRTGLDQETQYF.

The chain uses TRBV2 and TRBJ1-2, with D unresolved. Trimming shortened V by 8 bases and J by 11 bases, and 12 bases separated the two germline ends. The CDR3 consists of 10 residues. Germline lookup yields CDR1 SNHLY and CDR2 FYNNEI. The CDR3 loop reads CASGNTGYTF. CDR3 coding DNA: TGTGCCAGCGGAAATACGGGGTACACCTTC.

In nucleotides, the CDR3 is TGTGCCAGCAGAAGAGGGCTCTCCTCTGGAAACACCATATATTTT. Protein sequence: CASRRGLSSGNTIYF. This rearrangement joins TRBV27 to TRBJ1-3; no clear D gene. Between the trimmed V and J ends, which lost 6 bases and 0 bases, there was a span of 12 bases. This CDR3 spans 15 amino acids. Germline V gene data show CDR1 as MNHEY and CDR2 as SMNVEV (reference sequence).

This rearrangement joins TRBV29-1 to TRBJ1-4; D call uncertain. The CDR3 runs to 11 residues. V was trimmed by 4 bases and J by 9 bases, leaving 9 bases between them. From germline, CDR1 is SQVTM and CDR2 ANQGSEA. In DNA form, the CDR3 reads TGCAGCGTTGGGGTACAGCAAAAACTGTTTTTT. Its protein is CSVGVQQKLFF. The entire variable domain, with the rest obtained from reference TRBV29-1 and TRBJ1-4, is as follows: SAVISQKPSRDICQRGTSLTIQCQVDSQVTMMFWYRQQPGQSLTLIATANQGSEATYESGFVIDKFPISRPNLTFSTLTVSNMSPEDSSIYLCSVGVQQKLFFGSGTQLSVL.

V and J are TRBV30 and TRBJ2-1; TRBD1 is a possible D gene (5 bases). Trimming cost V 4 bases and J 4 bases, with 14 bases left between them. Germline lookup yields CDR1 GTSNPN and CDR2 SVGIG (reference sequence). There are 14 residues in the CDR3. The CDR3 bases are TGTGCCTGGAAGAGGTCAGGGTTATACAATGAGCAGTTCTTC. Translated: CAWKRSGLYNEQFF.

The CDR3: CASSSAGGTQYF. Here the CDR3 DNA reads TGTGCCAGCAGCTCCGCGGGGGGGACCCAGTACTTC. V and J are TRBV13 and TRBJ2-5, with 8 bases lining up with TRBD2. With 4 bases clipped from V and 7 bases from J, the junction kept 2 bases outside the gene matches. The CDR3 consists of 12 residues. Germline V gene sequence: CDR1 PRHDT, CDR2 FYEKMQ (reference sequence). Complete variable domain (other parts from reference TRBV13 and TRBJ2-5): AAGVIQSPRHLIKEKRETATLKCYPIPRHDTVYWYQQGPGQDPQFLISFYEKMQSDKGSIPDRFSAQQFSDYHSELNMSSLELGDSALYFCASSSAGGTQYFGPGTRLLVL.

Of note for this clone: The same CDR3 arises from other DNA sequences in this sample as well. The genes are TRBV30 and TRBJ1-1; no definite D call. CDR3 length equals 14 residues. V was clipped by 0 bases and J by 2 bases, with 10 bases between them. The germline CDR1 and CDR2 sequences are GTSNPN and SVGIG (reference sequence). CDR3 region: CAWSVLGGNTEAFF. The DNA for the CDR3 is TGTGCCTGGAGTGTACTAGGTGGAAACACTGAAGCTTTCTTT.

V usage is TRBV29-1 and J usage is TRBJ1-3, with D perhaps matching TRBD1 (5 bases). Germline values: CDR1 SQVTM, CDR2 ANQGSEA. V was cut by 6 bases and J by 4 bases, with 13 bases left in between. The CDR3 loop spans 13 amino acids. The CDR3: CSVADTIGNTIYF. The CDR3 bases are TGCAGCGTGGCGGACACCATAGGAAACACCATATATTTT.

The rearrangement uses TRBV6-5 and TRBJ1-1, with 7 bases fitting TRBD1. Germline V gives CDR1 MNHEY, CDR2 SVGAGI. The CDR3 runs 15 residues. The J segment lost 0 bases and the V segment lost 7 bases, leaving 8 bases of the junction unmatched. DNA of the CDR3: TGTGCCAGCACCCGGACAGGCCGAATGAACACTGAAGCTTTCTTT. It translates to CASTRTGRMNTEAFF.

The chain carries TRBV19 and TRBJ1-4; 8 bases map to TRBD1. V gave up 8 bases and J gave up 7 bases; unmatched junction bases: 15. Germline loops: CDR1 LNHDA, CDR2 SQIVND (reference sequence). The CDR3 contains 16 residues. CDR3 amino acids: CASGSPPGQGREKLFF. CDR3 sequence (DNA): TGTGCCAGTGGATCTCCTCCCGGACAGGGACGTGAAAAACTGTTTTTT.